Listed here are 6 T cell receptor beta chains from one sample, sequenced in a study of CD4 T cells in relation to SARS-CoV-2 and coronaviruses. Antigens of these TCRs are unknown. Some clones are missing from TCRdb's copy, which holds only in-frame ones; the method was immunoSEQ multiplex PCR. The repertoire holds 30,000 to 45,000 clones, approximately 83% seen once, with approximately 6.3% in the top ten. The sequencing sample was made of naive CD4+ T cells from PBMCs, cultured in vitro. The subset is: naive CD4+ T cells isolated by negative enrichment. The source is an adult with COVID-19.

This clone has more than one count but fewer than ten. This chain uses TRBV7-9 with TRBJ2-1, with a possible D match to TRBD2 (6 bases). Trimming removed 1 base from V and 8 bases from J, with 15 bases in between. This CDR3 has 15 amino acids. Germline lookup yields CDR1 SEHNR and CDR2 FQNEAQ (reference sequence). CDR3 sequence (DNA): TGTGCCAGCAGCTTAGGGGGTACAGGAGGGTATGAGCAGTTCTTC. It specifies CASSLGGTGGYEQFF.

The chain links TRBV30 to TRBJ2-7, with a tentative D call TRBD2 (7 bases). Trimming removed 0 bases at V and 0 bases at J, with 15 bases between. CDR1 GTSNPN and CDR2 SVGIG come from the germline V gene (reference sequence). The CDR3 contains 16 residues. Written as DNA, the CDR3 is TGTGCCTGGAGTGTACCTGGGCGGGGGCCCTCCTACGAGCAGTACTTC. Amino acid sequence: CAWSVPGRGPSYEQYF.

This chain uses TRBV5-4 with TRBJ2-1; 13 bases are shared with TRBD2. Germline assignment: CDR1 SGHNT and CDR2 YYREEE (reference sequence). The ends lost 4 bases at V and 3 bases at J; junction bases unmatched: 4. The CDR3 has 16 amino acids. The CDR3 coding sequence is TGTGCCAGCAGCCCCTGGACTAGCGGGAGCTACAATGAGCAGTTCTTC. This translates into CASSPWTSGSYNEQFF. The full variable domain, rest sourced from reference TRBV5-4 and TRBJ2-1, is ETGVTQSPTHLIKTRGQQVTLRCSSQSGHNTVSWYQQALGQGPQFIFQYYREEENGRGNFPPRFSGLQFPNYSSELNVNALELDDSALYLCASSPWTSGSYNEQFFGPGTRLTVL.

This clone occurred once. This rearrangement joins TRBV28 to TRBJ2-7, with D perhaps matching TRBD2 (6 bases). CDR3 length: 13 residues. Germline CDR1 and CDR2: MDHEN and SYDVKM. V was pared by 8 bases and J by 2 bases, with 13 bases between. The CDR3 reads CASSGLKTYEQYF. Written as DNA, the CDR3 is TGTGCCAGCTCTGGACTAAAGACCTACGAGCAGTACTTC.

This clone was recorded once. The chain uses TRBV18 and TRBJ2-7, with D possibly matching TRBD1 (6 bases). Trimming stripped 3 bases from V and 3 bases from J, with 9 bases between. Germline CDR1 and CDR2: KGHSH and LQKENI. The CDR3 is 13 residues long. Here the CDR3 reads CASSPDSLYEQYF. The CDR3 DNA reads TGTGCCAGCTCACCGGACAGTCTCTACGAGCAGTACTTC.

V and J are TRBV11-3 and TRBJ2-3; 7 bases line up with TRBD2. Germline V gene lookup returns CDR1 SGHNT and CDR2 YENEEA. Trimming at V came to 1 base and at J to 0 bases, leaving 4 bases not matched to a gene. The CDR3 has 16 residues. DNA of the CDR3: TGTGCCAGCAGCTTAGGGTTAGCGGGCAGCACAGATACGCAGTATTTT. Amino acid sequence: CASSLGLAGSTDTQYF.